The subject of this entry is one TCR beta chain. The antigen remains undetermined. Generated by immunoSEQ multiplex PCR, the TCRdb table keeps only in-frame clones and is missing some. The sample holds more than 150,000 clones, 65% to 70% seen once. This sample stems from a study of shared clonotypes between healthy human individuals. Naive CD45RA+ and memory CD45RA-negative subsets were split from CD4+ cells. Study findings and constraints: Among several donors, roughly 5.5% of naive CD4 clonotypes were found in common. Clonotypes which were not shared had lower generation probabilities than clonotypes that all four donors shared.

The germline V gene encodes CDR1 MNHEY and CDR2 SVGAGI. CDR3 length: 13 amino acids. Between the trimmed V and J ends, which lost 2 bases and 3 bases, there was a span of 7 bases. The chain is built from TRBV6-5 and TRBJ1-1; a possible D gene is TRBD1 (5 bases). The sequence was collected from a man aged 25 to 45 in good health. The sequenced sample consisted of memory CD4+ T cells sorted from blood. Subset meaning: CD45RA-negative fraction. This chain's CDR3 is CASSYLGDTEAFF. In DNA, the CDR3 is TGTGCCAGCAGTTACCTGGGGGACACTGAAGCTTTCTTT.